The 10 T cell receptor beta chains presented below share a single source sample, sequenced in a study of T cell responses to AZD1222 COVID-19 vaccine (dated by TCRdb to the early 2020s). Reading the label with the study, this specimen's time point is: about 28 days (+/-7) after the second vaccine dose. The library was made by the immunoSEQ multiplex PCR assay. This is the immuneACCESS table as TCRdb keeps it, with only in-frame sequences that have V and J called. A part of the clones is gone; compared with another copy, unresolved V genes explain less than half, and the rest is unexplained. This sample holds 90,000 or so clones; approximately 89% were observed only once. Together, the top ten hold about 5.7% of the sample. Sequencing used peripheral blood, obtained 28 days after the second AZD1222 dose. The receptors come from an adult who received the AZD1222 COVID-19 vaccine.

This chain uses TRBV4-3 with TRBJ2-7, with 8 bases identical to TRBD2. This CDR3 region has 16 residues. Germline lookup yields CDR1 LGHNA and CDR2 YSLEER. V lost 0 bases and J lost 0; bases outside the gene matches: 4. The CDR3 DNA sequence: TGCGCCAGCAGCCAAGATCTGCGGGGGGACTCCTACGAGCAGTACTTC. Residues: CASSQDLRGDSYEQYF.

V gene TRBV5-6 combines with J gene TRBJ2-3, with 10 bases matching TRBD2. CDR1 and CDR2 from the germline V gene are SGHDT and YYEEEE. The J segment lost 4 bases and the V segment lost 4 bases, leaving 9 bases of the junction unmatched. The CDR3 has 16 amino acids. CDR3 residues: CASSQESGGAADTQYF. CDR3 DNA sequence: TGTGCCAGCAGCCAAGAGAGCGGGGGGGCGGCAGATACGCAGTATTTT.

V gene TRBV4-1 combines with J gene TRBJ2-1; the D is unclear. CDR1 is MGHRA and CDR2 is YSYEKL in the germline V gene. The CDR3 has 13 amino acids. Trimming shortened V by 0 bases and J by 8 bases, and 8 bases separated the two germline ends. CDR3 DNA: TGCGCCAGCAGCCAAGATCTTAGCCATGAGCAGTTCTTC. It yields the protein CASSQDLSHEQFF.

The genes are TRBV3-1 (or the pseudogene TRBV3-2) and TRBJ2-7; D is unresolved. From germline, CDR1 is LGHDT and CDR2 YNNKEL (reference sequence). The V and J ends lost 1 base and 2 bases respectively, with 3 bases between them. The length of the CDR3 is 12 residues. CDR3 amino acids: CASSQATYEQYF. The DNA for the CDR3 is TGTGCCAGCAGCCAAGCGACCTACGAGCAGTACTTC.

V is TRBV19 and J is TRBJ1-5; tentatively, D is TRBD1 (6 bases). The germline V gene has CDR1 LNHDA and CDR2 SQIVND (reference sequence). This CDR3 comprises 16 residues. V lost 3 bases to trimming and J lost 4 bases, with 16 bases between them. The DNA for the CDR3 is TGTGCCAGTAGTATCTTGGCGGGGCAGGGGAATCAGCCCCAGCATTTT. This encodes CASSILAGQGNQPQHF. Based on the CDR3 plus reference TRBV19 and TRBJ1-5, the full variable domain is DGGITQSPKYLFRKEGQNVTLSCEQNLNHDAMYWYRQDPGQGLRLIYYSQIVNDFQKGDIAEGYSVSREKKESFPLTVTSAQKNPTAFYLCASSILAGQGNQPQHFGDGTRLSIL.

The chain's CDR3 is CASKSQGTASPLHF. The CDR3 DNA reads TGTGCCAGCAAATCCCAAGGGACCGCCTCACCCCTCCACTTT. The chain joins TRBV2 to TRBJ1-6; tentatively, D is TRBD1 (5 bases). Germline CDR1 reads SNHLY; CDR2 reads FYNNEI. Trimming took off 7 bases at V and 10 bases at J, with 17 bases between the two ends. The CDR3 has 14 residues.

This chain uses TRBV7-9 with TRBJ2-2; either TRBD1 or TRBD2 may fit D (5 bases each). Trimming removed 7 bases from V and 5 bases from J, with 17 bases in between. Germline V gene lookup returns CDR1 SEHNR and CDR2 FQNEAQ (reference sequence). The CDR3 spans 15 residues. DNA of the CDR3: TGTGCCAGCATCCTAGGGACCCCTGTAACCGGGGAGCTGTTTTTT. The encoded protein is CASILGTPVTGELFF.

The chain recombines TRBV3-1 (or the pseudogene TRBV3-2) with TRBJ2-7; a possible D gene is TRBD1 (5 bases). The CDR3 spans 14 residues. Trimming removed 1 base from V and 5 bases from J, with 12 bases in between. Germline CDR1 LGHDT, CDR2 YNNKEL (reference sequence). This CDR3 is CASSQGGRYHEQYF. The CDR3 DNA reads as TGTGCCAGCAGCCAAGGGGGCAGGTACCACGAGCAGTACTTC.

V is TRBV6-2 or TRBV6-3 and J is TRBJ2-7; 8 nucleotides match TRBD1. The ends lost 6 bases at V and 3 bases at J; junction bases unmatched: 4. The CDR3 runs to 13 residues. Looked up from germline, CDR1 is MNHEY and CDR2 is SVGEGT. CDR3 DNA sequence: TGTGCCAGCAGCGGCGACAGGGGCTACGAGCAGTACTTC. This encodes CASSGDRGYEQYF.

Notes on this clone: One junction end disagrees with the germline gene, perhaps due to a read error. The J gene is TRBJ1-1, the V gene TRBV27; 9 nucleotides agree with TRBD1. CDR1 and CDR2 from the germline V gene are MNHEY and SMNVEV (reference sequence). The CDR3 is made up of 15 amino acids. The CDR3 nucleotides read TGTGCCAGCAGTGTATCGACAGGGGGGAGCACTGAAGCTTTCTTT. Encoded protein: CASSVSTGGSTEAFF.